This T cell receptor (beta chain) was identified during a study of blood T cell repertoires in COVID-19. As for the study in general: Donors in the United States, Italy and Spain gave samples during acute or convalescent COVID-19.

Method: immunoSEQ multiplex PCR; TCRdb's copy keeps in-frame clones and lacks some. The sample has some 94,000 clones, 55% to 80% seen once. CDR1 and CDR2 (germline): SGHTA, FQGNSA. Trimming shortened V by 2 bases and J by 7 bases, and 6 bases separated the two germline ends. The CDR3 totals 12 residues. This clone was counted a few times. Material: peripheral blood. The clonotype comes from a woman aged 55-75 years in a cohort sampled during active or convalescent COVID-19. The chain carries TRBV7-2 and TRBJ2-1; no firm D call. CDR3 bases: TGTGCCAGCAGCTTACTTCGGAATGAGCAGTTCTTC. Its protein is CASSLLRNEQFF.